This T cell receptor (beta chain) was captured by sequencing in a study of T cells in Graves' hyperthyroidism and ophthalmopathy. Overall study: The blood sample was taken at first diagnosis, before treatment began.

CDR1 is MNHEY and CDR2 is SMNVEV in the germline V gene (reference sequence). After removal of 6 bases from V and 6 bases from J, the junction contained 7 bases not matched to a gene. This CDR3 has 16 amino acids. There were TCR beta CDR3 regions amplified from RNA transcripts. TCR CDR3 underwent first-round RT-PCR with the HTBI primer set. TCRdb fed the multiplex PCR reads into MiXCR, producing one record per CDR3 protein. The sample consists of roughly 560,000 distinct CDR3 sequences, about 15% of them appearing once. This clonotype was picked up many times. The sample taken for sequencing was blood. The V gene is TRBV27, the J gene TRBJ2-3, with 15 bases aligning to TRBD2. This TCR derives from a woman in her 40s with Graves' ophthalmopathy. The CDR3 loop reads CASRTGTSGRWDTQYF. The CDR3 coding sequence is TGTGCCAGCAGGACCGGGACTAGCGGGAGGTGGGATACGCAGTATTTT.